What follows are 23 T cell receptor beta chains derived from one specimen sequenced in a study of blood T cell repertoires in COVID-19. Here immunoSEQ multiplex PCR was the method, and the copy in TCRdb shows in-frame clones only, minus some. The sample holds hundreds of thousands of clones, 88% seen once. Sequenced sample: peripheral blood. The receptors were gathered from an elderly man with acute or convalescent COVID-19.

The sample holds one count of this clone. The chain links TRBV29-1 to TRBJ1-2; 7 bases map to TRBD1. Germline V gives CDR1 SQVTM, CDR2 ANQGSEA. V was clipped by 7 bases and J by 5 bases; unmatched bases: 13. The CDR3 runs to 14 residues. The CDR3 nucleotides read TGCAGCGCCCGGGACAGCTCAGGCCTTTATGGCTACACCTTC. Its protein is CSARDSSGLYGYTF.

On this clone: This specimen includes other DNA sequences encoding the same CDR3. V is TRBV5-4 and J is TRBJ2-3; 9 positions match TRBD1. V lost 0 bases, J lost 3 bases, and 2 bases stayed unmatched. The CDR3 totals 15 residues. Germline CDR1 and CDR2: SGHNT and YYREEE (reference sequence). In DNA, the CDR3 is TGTGCCAGCAGCTTGGCCGGGACAGGGACAGATACGCAGTATTTT. Amino acids: CASSLAGTGTDTQYF.

The genes are TRBV28 and TRBJ2-7, with a tentative D call TRBD2 (5 bases). The CDR3 sequence is 12 residues long. Germline-derived CDR1 and CDR2 are MDHEN and SYDVKM. V lost 6 bases to trimming and J lost 0 bases, with 6 bases between them. CDR3 sequence: CASSRDSYEQYF. The DNA for the CDR3 is TGTGCCAGCAGCCGGGACTCCTACGAGCAGTACTTC.

V usage is TRBV4-3 and J usage is TRBJ1-2, with 8 nucleotides matching TRBD1. Germline V lookup: CDR1 LGHNA, CDR2 YSLEER. The V and J ends lost 2 bases and 4 bases, in that order; junction bases with no gene match: 6. There are 15 residues in the CDR3. The CDR3 coding sequence is TGCGCCAGCAGCCAATCCGCCAGGGGGCTCTATGGCTACACCTTC. Translating it yields CASSQSARGLYGYTF.

This clone was found a few times. This chain connects TRBV7-6 to TRBJ2-7, with a tentative D call TRBD1 (6 bases). Trimming left V 4 bases short and J 7 bases short, with 14 bases between. The CDR3 loop spans 13 amino acids. Germline lookup yields CDR1 SGHVS and CDR2 FNYEAQ. DNA for the CDR3: TGTGCCAGCAGCTCCACAGGGATTACGGAGCAGTACTTC. Protein: CASSSTGITEQYF. The entire variable domain, with the rest obtained from reference TRBV7-6 and TRBJ2-7, is as follows: GAGVSQSPRYKVTKRGQDVALRCDPISGHVSLYWYRQALGQGPEFLTYFNYEAQQDKSGLPNDRFSAERPEGSISTLTIQRTEQRDSAMYRCASSSTGITEQYFGPGTRLTVT.

This chain uses TRBV5-5 with TRBJ1-1; 7 bases align to TRBD1. The CDR3 covers 16 residues. Per germline, CDR1 SGHKS and CDR2 YYEKEE (reference sequence). V lost 4 bases, J lost 2 bases, and 11 bases stayed unmatched. The CDR3 protein is CASSPGPGQHNTEAFF. The CDR3, as DNA: TGTGCCAGCAGCCCGGGACCGGGACAGCACAACACTGAAGCTTTCTTT.

The chain uses TRBV19 and TRBJ1-5, with TRBD1 matching 11 bases. With V trimmed by 10 bases and J by 0 bases, 14 bases remained unmatched. Germline CDR1 is LNHDA and CDR2 is SQIVND (reference sequence). The CDR3 runs to 18 residues. For the CDR3, the DNA is TGTGCCACCCTAGGACAGGGGGCCGGGGTAAATAGCAATCAGCCCCAGCATTTT. Encoded protein: CATLGQGAGVNSNQPQHF.

The chain employs TRBV14 and TRBJ2-7; the match to TRBD1 covers 8 bases. With V trimmed by 2 bases and J by 1 base, 4 bases remained unmatched. The CDR3 has 15 residues. Germline values: CDR1 SGHDN, CDR2 FVKESK. CDR3 nucleotides: TGTGCCAGCAGCCAACAGGGGGCCGGGTCCTACGAGCAGTACTTC. It specifies CASSQQGAGSYEQYF.

This rearrangement joins TRBV9 to TRBJ1-3; weak D call: TRBD1 (5 bases). The CDR3 sequence is 16 residues long. V was cut by 3 bases and J by 1 base, with 14 bases left in between. Germline CDR1 SGDLS, CDR2 YYNGEE. This chain's CDR3 is CASSGHRISSGNTIYF. The CDR3, as DNA: TGTGCCAGCAGCGGGCACAGGATATCATCTGGAAACACCATATATTTT.

The J gene is TRBJ1-6, the V gene TRBV7-9; 8 positions agree with TRBD1. The CDR3 is 15 residues long. The V gene end was trimmed by 0 bases and the J gene end by 10 bases; junction bases not matched to a gene: 5. CDR1 and CDR2 (germline): SEHNR, FQNEAQ (reference sequence). CDR3 nucleotides: TGTGCCAGCAGCTTAGCCGGACAGGGTTGGTCACCCCTCCACTTT. Amino acids: CASSLAGQGWSPLHF.

This clone appeared once. The J gene is TRBJ2-3, the V gene TRBV9; D perhaps matches TRBD1 (8 bases). Trimming took off 3 bases at V and 4 bases at J, with 15 bases between the two ends. Germline V gene lookup returns CDR1 SGDLS and CDR2 YYNGEE. The CDR3 runs to 15 residues. CDR3 sequence reads: CASSGTGGDADTQYF. Here the CDR3 DNA reads TGTGCCAGCAGCGGTACAGGGGGGGACGCAGATACGCAGTATTTT. The full variable domain, rest sourced from reference TRBV9 and TRBJ2-3, is DSGVTQTPKHLITATGQRVTLRCSPRSGDLSVYWYQQSLDQGLQFLIQYYNGEERAKGNILERFSAQQFPDLHSELNLSSLELGDSALYFCASSGTGGDADTQYFGPGTRLTVL.

CDR3 in amino acids: CASSEWKAAQETQYF. The CDR3 nucleotides are TGTGCCAGCAGTGAATGGAAAGCGGCACAAGAGACCCAGTACTTC. The chain couples TRBV25-1 to TRBJ2-5, with D possibly being TRBD2 (5 bases). Germline V lookup: CDR1 MGHDK, CDR2 SYGVNS. V lost 1 base to trimming and J lost 2 bases, with 11 bases between them. This CDR3 contains 15 residues.

This clone has a single count. The J gene is TRBJ1-1, the V gene TRBV28, with unresolved D. There are 15 residues in the CDR3. The V and J ends lost 2 bases and 5 bases respectively, with 15 bases between them. Germline CDR1 and CDR2: MDHEN and SYDVKM. The CDR3, as DNA: TGTGCCAGCAGTTTAGCTGGAGGGCCGGGGACTGAAGCTTTCTTT. This sequence encodes CASSLAGGPGTEAFF.

V and J are TRBV7-3 and TRBJ2-1; TRBD1 matches at 10 bases. The CDR3 totals 16 residues. The V gene's germline CDR1 is SGHTA and CDR2 FQGTGA. Trimming took 2 bases from V and 3 from J; bases not matched to a gene: 4. In nucleotides, the CDR3 is TGTGCCAGCAGCTTACCCGGGACAGGGGTCTACAATGAGCAGTTCTTC. Protein sequence: CASSLPGTGVYNEQFF.

This rearrangement joins TRBV9 to TRBJ2-3; D unclear. The CDR3 consists of 18 residues. V shed 2 bases and J shed 1 base, with 20 bases lying between them. From germline, CDR1 is SGDLS and CDR2 YYNGEE. The CDR3 region is CASSVSWAGNSRTDTQYF. The DNA of the CDR3 is TGTGCCAGCAGCGTCTCTTGGGCCGGTAACTCGCGCACAGATACGCAGTATTTT.

The chain recombines TRBV2 with TRBJ2-3, with 9 positions matching TRBD2. Per germline, CDR1 SNHLY and CDR2 FYNNEI. The junction had 11 bases not matched to a gene; V was cut back by 5 bases and J by 8 bases. This CDR3 is built from 15 residues. The CDR3 loop reads CASSQTSGPGGTQYF. The CDR3 nucleotides are TGTGCCAGCAGTCAGACTAGCGGTCCCGGGGGTACGCAGTATTTT.

This chain uses TRBV5-1 with TRBJ2-2, with no clear D. The germline gives CDR1 SGHRS, CDR2 YFSETQ. The CDR3 runs to 14 residues. Trimming left V 5 bases short and J 10 bases short, with 18 bases between. CDR3 amino acids: CASSVGQVPAELFF. CDR3 in DNA: TGCGCCAGCAGTGTAGGCCAGGTCCCCGCGGAGCTGTTTTTT. The full variable domain, completed using reference TRBV5-1 and TRBJ2-2, is KAGVTQTPRYLIKTRGQQVTLSCSPISGHRSVSWYQQTPGQGLQFLFEYFSETQRNKGNFPGRFSGRQFSNSRSEMNVSTLELGDSALYLCASSVGQVPAELFFGEGSRLTVL.

This chain joins TRBV18 and TRBJ1-4, with D uncertain. CDR1 and CDR2 (germline): KGHSH, LQKENI. The CDR3 loop spans 15 amino acids. Trimming shortened V by 3 bases and J by 7 bases, and 15 bases separated the two germline ends. This chain's CDR3 is CASSPNTAPGEKLFF. The DNA for the CDR3 is TGTGCCAGCTCACCCAACACCGCTCCGGGTGAAAAACTGTTTTTT.

The J gene is TRBJ1-2, the V gene TRBV3-1 (or the pseudogene TRBV3-2), with 9 bases identical to TRBD1. The V segment lost 6 bases and the J segment 6 bases; nucleotides outside the gene matches: 8. Germline assignment: CDR1 LGHDT and CDR2 YNNKEL (reference sequence). CDR3 size: 14 residues. The CDR3 nucleotides read TGTGCCAGCAGGACAGGGGGTGGGAATCATGGCTACACCTTC. This gives the protein CASRTGGGNHGYTF.

The CDR3: CASSLRPLSEQFF. The DNA of the CDR3 is TGTGCCAGCAGCTTGCGTCCCTTGAGCGAGCAGTTCTTC. The rearrangement links TRBV5-8 to TRBJ2-1; D is uncertain. The CDR3 loop spans 13 amino acids. Germline V gene data show CDR1 as SGHTS and CDR2 as YDEGEE. Trimming stripped 1 base from V and 10 bases from J, with 12 bases between. The variable domain in full, with the rest retrieved from reference TRBV5-8 and TRBJ2-1, is EAGVTQSPTHLIKTRGQQATLRCSPISGHTSVYWYQQALGLGLQFLLWYDEGEERNRGNFPPRFSGRQFPNYSSELNVNALELEDSALYLCASSLRPLSEQFFGPGTRLTVL.

The chain links TRBV7-9 to TRBJ2-2; 16 nucleotides line up with TRBD2. Trimming took 3 bases from V and 6 from J; bases not matched to a gene: 4. The CDR3 has 17 amino acids. The germline V gene has CDR1 SEHNR and CDR2 FQNEAQ (reference sequence). CDR3: CASSLGLAGGPSGELFF. The CDR3 DNA is TGTGCCAGCAGCTTGGGACTAGCGGGAGGGCCGTCCGGGGAGCTGTTTTTT.

V is TRBV9 and J is TRBJ2-1; the D gene is possibly TRBD1 (6 bases). CDR1 and CDR2 (germline): SGDLS, YYNGEE. CDR3 length: 17 amino acids. The germline V and J ends were trimmed by 1 base and 6 bases, with 20 bases remaining between them. In DNA, the CDR3 is TGTGCCAGCAGCGTAACCCCAGGGGTGGGAGCCCCCAATGAGCAGTTCTTC. Its translation is CASSVTPGVGAPNEQFF.

The J gene is TRBJ1-5, the V gene TRBV4-3; D ambiguous. The V end was cut by 0 bases, the J end by 6 bases, with 12 bases between. Germline V CDR1 and CDR2: LGHNA, YSLEER. This CDR3 is built from 15 residues. The CDR3 spells CASSQDYTVRQPQHF. The CDR3 coding sequence is TGCGCCAGCAGCCAAGATTACACAGTCCGTCAGCCCCAGCATTTT.